Listed here are 2 T cell receptor beta chains from one sample, sequenced in a study of blood T cell repertoires in COVID-19. The table came from immunoSEQ multiplex PCR; TCRdb's copy has only in-frame clones and leaves some out. The data show 280,000 or so clones, with about nine tenths seen just once and approximately 2.9% held by the top ten. The sequenced sample consisted of PBMCs or T cells enriched from blood (not recorded which). These receptors were obtained from a woman in her fifties or sixties who had been exposed to COVID-19.

This rearrangement joins TRBV7-9 to TRBJ1-4; D is uncertain. V lost 1 base and J 0 bases, leaving 3 bases between the germline ends. Germline V gene lookup returns CDR1 SEHNR and CDR2 FQNEAQ (reference sequence). The CDR3 is 14 residues long. Here the CDR3 reads CASSLGTTNEKLFF. Written as DNA, the CDR3 is TGTGCCAGCAGCTTAGGTACAACTAATGAAAAACTGTTTTTT. Full variable domain (remainder filled in from reference TRBV7-9 and TRBJ1-4): DTGVSQNPRHKITKRGQNVTFRCDPISEHNRLYWYRQTLGQGPEFLTYFQNEAQLEKSRLLSDRFSAERPKGSFSTLEIQRTEQGDSAMYLCASSLGTTNEKLFFGSGTQLSVL.

This sequence joins TRBV15 and TRBJ2-7; unclear D gene. CDR3 size: 12 residues. The germline V gene has CDR1 LNHNV and CDR2 YYDKDF (reference sequence). V was clipped by 0 bases and J by 7 bases, with 7 bases between them. CDR3 sequence: CATSRDRMEQYF. CDR3 DNA sequence: TGTGCCACCAGCAGAGATAGAATGGAGCAGTACTTC.